This is a list of T cell receptor beta chains from one sample in a study of blood T cell repertoires in COVID-19. TCRdb's table, derived via immunoSEQ multiplex PCR, lists solely in-frame clones and lacks some. This table has 150,000 or so clones, about 87% appearing once. Sequencing used peripheral blood. All receptors come from a man at least 80 years old with acute or convalescent COVID-19. The CDR3 runs from the conserved cysteine through the conserved F or W. A D gene is named only where the DNA matches it firmly. Expanded clones get a size class; other rows say once, few or many, or leave the size out.

TRBJ2-2 NA TRBV7-8 TRBD2 CASSRSGLAGGSWTGELFF TGTGCCAGCAGCCGATCGGGACTAGCGGGAGGATCGTGGACCGGGGAGCTGTTTTTT
TRBJ2-3 NA TRBV7-9 NA CASSSGRRTDTQYF TGTGCCAGCAGCTCCGGACGGAGGACAGATACGCAGTATTTT
TRBJ2-5 NA TRBV7-2 TRBD1 CASHPGTGFSAMETQYF TGTGCCAGCCATCCCGGGACAGGGTTCTCAGCTATGGAGACCCAGTACTTC
TRBJ2-1 NA TRBV11-3 TRBD2 CASSQTGLAFRGQFF TGTGCCAGCAGCCAAACGGGACTAGCTTTTAGGGGGCAGTTCTTC
TRBJ1-1 NA TRBV11-2 NA CASSSPRGGAEAFF TGTGCCAGCAGCTCCCCTCGGGGGGGCGCTGAAGCTTTCTTT
TRBJ2-7 few TRBV28 NA CASRTTIYEQYF TGTGCCAGCAGGACTACTATCTACGAGCAGTACTTC
TRBJ1-1 NA TRBV10-3 NA CATRFRGDAEAFF TGTGCCACCAGATTTAGGGGCGACGCTGAAGCTTTCTTT
TRBJ2-5 NA TRBV5-1 NA CASSLEPSWTQYF TGCGCCAGCAGCTTGGAGCCCTCCTGGACCCAGTACTTC
TRBJ2-1 NA TRBV27 NA CASSLSFVTRDNEQFF TGTGCCAGCAGTTTAAGTTTTGTTACGAGGGACAATGAGCAGTTCTTC
TRBJ1-6 NA TRBV7-9 TRBD1 CASSLGRDRNYNSPLHF TGTGCCAGCAGCTTAGGACGGGACAGAAACTATAATTCACCCCTCCACTTT
TRBJ1-2 once TRBV3-1/TRBV3-2 TRBD1 CASRPDRGIYGYTF TGTGCCAGCAGACCGGACAGGGGCATCTATGGCTACACCTTC
TRBJ1-6 NA TRBV4-2 NA CASSQKGDNSPLHF TGTGCCAGCAGCCAGAAGGGGGATAATTCACCCCTCCACTTT
TRBJ2-1 NA TRBV11-2 NA CASLRGTYNEQFF TGTGCCAGCCTAAGGGGAACATACAATGAGCAGTTCTTC
TRBJ2-1 NA TRBV5-8 NA CASSLGSSYNEQFF TGTGCCAGCAGCCTAGGGAGCTCCTACAATGAGCAGTTCTTC
TRBJ1-6 NA TRBV30 NA CAWKAQGDSPLHF TGTGCCTGGAAGGCACAGGGAGACTCACCCCTCCACTTT
TRBJ2-5 NA TRBV24-1 NA CATSEARAQETQYF TGTGCCACCAGTGAAGCCAGGGCCCAAGAGACCCAGTACTTC
TRBJ2-7 NA TRBV27 TRBD1 CASSRGGQGSYEQYF TGTGCCAGCAGCCGCGGGGGACAGGGGTCCTACGAGCAGTACTTC